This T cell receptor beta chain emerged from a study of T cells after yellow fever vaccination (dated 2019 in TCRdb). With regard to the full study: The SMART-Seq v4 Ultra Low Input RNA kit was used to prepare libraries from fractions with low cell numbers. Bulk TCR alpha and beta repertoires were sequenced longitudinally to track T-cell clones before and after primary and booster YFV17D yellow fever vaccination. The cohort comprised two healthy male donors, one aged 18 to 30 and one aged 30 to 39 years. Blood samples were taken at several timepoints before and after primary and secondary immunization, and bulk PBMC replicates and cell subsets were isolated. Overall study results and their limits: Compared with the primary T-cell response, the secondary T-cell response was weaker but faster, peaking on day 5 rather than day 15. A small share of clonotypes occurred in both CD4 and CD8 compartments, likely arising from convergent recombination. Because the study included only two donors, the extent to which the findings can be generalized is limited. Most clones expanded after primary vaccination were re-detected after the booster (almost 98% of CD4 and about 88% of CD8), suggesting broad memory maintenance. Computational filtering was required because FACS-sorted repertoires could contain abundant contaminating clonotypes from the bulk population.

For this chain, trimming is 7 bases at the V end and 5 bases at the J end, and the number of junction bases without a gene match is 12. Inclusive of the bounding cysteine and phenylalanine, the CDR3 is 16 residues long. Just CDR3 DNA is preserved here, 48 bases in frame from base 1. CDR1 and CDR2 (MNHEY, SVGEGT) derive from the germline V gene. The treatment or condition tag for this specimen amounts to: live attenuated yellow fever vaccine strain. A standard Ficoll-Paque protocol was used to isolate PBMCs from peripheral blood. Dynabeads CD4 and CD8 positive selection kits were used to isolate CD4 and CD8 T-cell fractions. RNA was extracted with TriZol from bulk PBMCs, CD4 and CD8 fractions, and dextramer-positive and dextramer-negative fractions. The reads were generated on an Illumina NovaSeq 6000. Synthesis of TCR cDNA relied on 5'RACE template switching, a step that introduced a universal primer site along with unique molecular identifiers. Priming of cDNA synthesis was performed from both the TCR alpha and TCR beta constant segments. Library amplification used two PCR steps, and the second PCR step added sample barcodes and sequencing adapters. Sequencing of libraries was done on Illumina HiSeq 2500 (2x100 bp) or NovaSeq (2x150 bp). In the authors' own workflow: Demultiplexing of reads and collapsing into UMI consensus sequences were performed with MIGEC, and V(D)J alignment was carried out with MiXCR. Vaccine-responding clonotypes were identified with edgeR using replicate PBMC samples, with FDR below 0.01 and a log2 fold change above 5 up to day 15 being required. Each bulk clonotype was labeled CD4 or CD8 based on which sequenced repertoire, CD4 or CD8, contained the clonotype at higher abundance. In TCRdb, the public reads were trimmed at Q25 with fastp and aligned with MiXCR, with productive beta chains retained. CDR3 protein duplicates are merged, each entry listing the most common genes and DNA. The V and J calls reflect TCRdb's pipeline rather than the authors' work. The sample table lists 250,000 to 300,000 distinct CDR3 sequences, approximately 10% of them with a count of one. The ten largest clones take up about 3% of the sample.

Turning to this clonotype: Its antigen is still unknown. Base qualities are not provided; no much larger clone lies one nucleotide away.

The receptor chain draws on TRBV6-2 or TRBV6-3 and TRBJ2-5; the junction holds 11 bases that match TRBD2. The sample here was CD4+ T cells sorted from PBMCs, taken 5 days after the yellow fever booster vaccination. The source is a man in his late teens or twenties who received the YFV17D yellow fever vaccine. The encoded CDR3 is CASTLAGGLREETQYF. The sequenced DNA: TGTGCCAGCACTCTAGCGGGGGGCCTGAGGGAGGAGACCCAGTACTTC.